One T cell receptor (beta chain) is described in this entry. There is no known antigen for this receptor. Base-call qualities are not available, and no considerably larger clone is one nucleotide away. Each collaborating institution followed its own protocols to collect whole blood in K2EDTA tubes. For TCRbeta analysis, collaborator samples were shipped as frozen whole blood, as isolated PBMCs, or as DNA extracted from either sample type. TCRbeta CDR3 regions were amplified from genomic DNA using the immunoSEQ Assay, a bias-controlled multiplex PCR. On the authors' methods: The number of nucleated cells in each sample was estimated by amplification of reference gene primers within the assay. To quantify the absolute abundance of each unique TCRbeta CDR3 rearrangement, sequence reads were collapsed and filtered. For each sample, productive Simpson clonality was calculated as the square root of Simpson's diversity index over productive rearrangements. The immuneACCESS repertoire file appears here via TCRdb, limited to in-frame rearrangements. These files lack a portion of the clones; in checked studies, under half of the deficit traces to unresolved V genes, and the cause of the others is not known. V, J and clone size are those of that table, while D and trimming were read from the DNA. Present in this sample are 130,000 or so clones, over 75% of which were seen just once. 1.6% of the sample comes from the top ten.

The data are from a study of blood T cell repertoires in COVID-19 (dated by TCRdb to about 2020). A note on the overall study: Samples covering the acute and convalescent phases of COVID-19 were provided by collaborators in the United States, Italy and Spain. The material from the prospective study consisted of cDNA or gDNA derived from T cells, B-cell-depleted T cells, or PBMCs. The dataset comprised deeply sampled blood TCRbeta repertoires from subjects exposed to, actively infected with, or recovered from COVID-19. The repertoires were released in a freely available public database intended as a resource for research on the immune response to SARS-CoV-2. Samples were obtained from the ongoing ImmuneRACE study (first 160 participants) and from about 1,300 subjects provided by 6 global collaborators. The sample metadata nearly always contained a de-identified subject ID, COVID-19 status, age in years and sex. HLA class I and class II types, where available, came from metadata supplied by the sample provider rather than from assay-based typing.

The germline V gene (reference sequence) yields DFQATT for CDR1 and SNEGSKA for CDR2. The CDR3 sequence holds 14 residues, the cysteine and phenylalanine included. Of the read, only the CDR3 DNA is kept; its 42 bases are in frame from base 1. The trim is 6 bases for V and 0 bases for J, with a gap of 9 bases between the germline ends. The paper as a whole reports these results and caveats: The amount of clinical and demographic metadata varied by source and participant and was provided uncurated.

This TCR was sampled from a human donor in a cohort sampled during active COVID-19. Sequenced sample: peripheral blood. The chain uses TRBV20-1 and TRBJ2-6; the D gene cannot be resolved reliably. The CDR3 loop reads CSASINSGANVLTF. The nucleotide sequence is given as TGCAGTGCCAGTATTAACTCTGGGGCCAACGTCCTGACTTTC.